This T cell receptor (beta chain) was obtained from a study of T cell repertoires in cytomegalovirus infection. On the study more broadly: From public TCR beta signatures came an indication of both CMV infection and matching HLA type.

General observations from the study: Totalled public TCR beta family frequency picked out people who carried CMV plus the relevant HLA. HLA-C-restricted CMV clonotypes gave the most frequent clonotype in two of eight donors.

Ten or more counts support this clonotype. The antigen remains undetermined. TCRdb re-analysed the reads in MiXCR, keeping a single row per CDR3 protein. The table shows a few hundred thousand distinct CDR3 sequences, with 8% to 9.5% occurring only once. The CDR3 is 12 residues long. Germline assignment: CDR1 SGHDT and CDR2 YYEEEE. Trimming removed 7 bases from V and 7 bases from J; junction bases left unmatched: 7. This clonotype originated in a human donor in good health (CMV status not recorded). Some clones in this sample may be carry-over from other donors' samples. Sequencing input: PBMCs. This chain joins TRBV5-6 and TRBJ2-7; TRBD1 aligns across 8 bases. For the CDR3, the DNA is TGTGCCAGCCATAGGACAGGGAAAGAGCAGTACTTC. Translating gives CASHRTGKEQYF.